This T cell receptor beta chain is from a study of blood T cell repertoires in COVID-19. For the study at large: From T cells, B-cell-depleted T cells, or PBMCs came the material, which was cDNA or gDNA.

Authors' methods: Amplification of reference gene primers was used by the study to estimate nucleated cell counts. Using immunoSEQ multiplex PCR, the repertoire was profiled, and TCRdb retains in-frame clones only, with some absent. V and J calls and clone size follow that table, whereas D and trimming were derived from the DNA. The table includes fewer than 120,000 clones, 72% detected once. The V end was cut by 4 bases, the J end by 6 bases, with 18 bases between. Germline V gene lookup returns CDR1 LGHDT and CDR2 YNNKEL (reference sequence). This CDR3 is built from 15 residues. The origin of this receptor is an older woman with acute or convalescent COVID-19. This sequence joins TRBV3-1 (or the pseudogene TRBV3-2) and TRBJ1-1; D is possibly TRBD1 (6 bases). Sequenced sample: peripheral blood. CDR3 DNA: TGTGCCAGCAGCCCTCAGGGGCGCACATGGCCTGAAGCTTTCTTT. The encoded protein is CASSPQGRTWPEAFF.